What follows are 23 T cell receptor beta chains derived from one specimen sequenced in a study of T-cell memory formation after mild COVID-19. One entry per CDR3 protein, called by TCRdb with MiXCR from the 5' RACE reads. The sample consists of about 430,000 distinct CDR3 sequences, approximately 19% of them appearing once. The sequencing sample was made of PBMCs or a T cell subset sorted from them (not recorded which). The receptors originated from a man aged 18 to 30 who had mild COVID-19 (a few samples of this study predate the infection). Cell type and time point are not known.

This clonotype was detected a few times. V gene TRBV4-3 combines with J gene TRBJ2-7; tentative D call: TRBD1 (6 bases). The length of the CDR3 is 14 residues. The V gene's germline CDR1 is LGHNA and CDR2 YSLEER. With 1 base removed from V and 10 bases from J, the gap between germline ends came to 17 bases. CDR3 DNA sequence: TGCGCCAGCAGCCAAGGGGAGCAAGCAGGGGCACAGTACGTC. It codes for CASSQGEQAGAQYV.

The gene calls are TRBV5-1 and TRBJ2-1; 8 nucleotides agree with TRBD1. From germline, CDR1 is SGHRS and CDR2 YFSETQ. V shed 4 bases and J 7 bases; nucleotides not matched to a gene: 10. The CDR3 extends over 15 amino acids. CDR3 nucleotides: TGCGCCAGCAGCGCCGTATCAGGGGGCGGGAATGAGCAGTTCTTC. The encoded protein is CASSAVSGGGNEQFF.

The CDR3 sequence: CSADNHRENQPQHF. Here the CDR3 DNA reads TGCAGTGCTGACAACCACAGGGAGAATCAGCCCCAGCATTTT. The gene calls are TRBV20-1 and TRBJ1-5; tentative D call: TRBD1 (6 bases). This CDR3 has 14 amino acids. Trimming stripped 5 bases from V and 4 bases from J, with 15 bases between. Germline V gene sequence: CDR1 DFQATT, CDR2 SNEGSKA (reference sequence).

In its sample, this clonotype was seen a few times. The V call is TRBV5-1, the J call TRBJ1-1; no reliable D call. The CDR3 is 13 amino acids. CDR1 is SGHRS, CDR2 YFSETQ, per germline. Trimming removed 5 bases from V and 1 base from J, with 9 bases in between. The CDR3 spells CASRLQTNTEAFF. The CDR3 DNA reads as TGCGCCAGCAGGTTGCAGACGAACACTGAAGCTTTCTTT.

The V and J genes are TRBV25-1 and TRBJ2-5, with TRBD1 identical over 8 bases. The V and J ends lost 3 bases and 5 bases, in that order; junction bases with no gene match: 5. CDR1 MGHDK and CDR2 SYGVNS come from the germline V gene. This CDR3 comprises 14 residues. The CDR3, as DNA: TGTGCCAGCAGTGACAAAACAGGGGGTGAGACCCAGTACTTC. It specifies CASSDKTGGETQYF.

The V and J genes are TRBV7-6 and TRBJ1-1; no clear D gene. The CDR3 runs to 15 residues. Trimming took 3 bases from V and 4 from J, leaving 15 bases between them. Germline CDR1 is SGHVS and CDR2 is FNYEAQ. CDR3 in amino acids: CASSLLASAATEAFF. CDR3 DNA sequence: TGTGCCAGCAGCTTGTTGGCCTCGGCAGCCACTGAAGCTTTCTTT. The variable domain in full, with the rest retrieved from reference TRBV7-6 and TRBJ1-1, is GAGVSQSPRYKVTKRGQDVALRCDPISGHVSLYWYRQALGQGPEFLTYFNYEAQQDKSGLPNDRFSAERPEGSISTLTIQRTEQRDSAMYRCASSLLASAATEAFFGQGTRLTVV.

This clonotype was counted a few times. V usage is TRBV9 and J usage is TRBJ2-2, with D unclear. In germline, CDR1 is SGDLS, CDR2 YYNGEE. The CDR3 runs 13 residues. The V end was cut by 0 bases, the J end by 6 bases, with 6 bases between. CDR3 sequence (DNA): TGTGCCAGCAGCGTAGACGGAGCCGGGGAGCTGTTTTTT. Translated, it gives CASSVDGAGELFF.

The rearrangement joins TRBV3-1 to TRBJ2-1; tentatively, D is TRBD1 (6 bases). Trimming took off 1 base at V and 6 bases at J, with 13 bases between the two ends. The CDR3 extends over 15 amino acids. The germline V gene has CDR1 LGHDT and CDR2 YNNKEL (reference sequence). The CDR3 reads CASSQVGYRANEQFF. CDR3 bases: TGTGCCAGCAGCCAAGTAGGTTACAGGGCCAATGAGCAGTTCTTC.

This clonotype was counted ten times or more. The V and J genes are TRBV7-2 and TRBJ1-2, with D perhaps matching TRBD1 (6 bases). Germline V gene sequence: CDR1 SGHTA, CDR2 FQGNSA. There are 13 residues in the CDR3. Trimming shortened V by 1 base and J by 3 bases, and 6 bases separated the two germline ends. CDR3 loop: CASSLGTDYGYTF. The DNA for the CDR3 is TGTGCCAGCAGCTTAGGGACAGACTATGGCTACACCTTC. Variable domain in full (rest from reference TRBV7-2 and TRBJ1-2): GAGVSQSPSNKVTEKGKDVELRCDPISGHTALYWYRQSLGQGLEFLIYFQGNSAPDKSGLPSDRFSAERTGGSVSTLTIQRTQQEDSAVYLCASSLGTDYGYTFGSGTRLTVV.

The V call is TRBV7-2, the J call TRBJ1-1; the D gene is possibly TRBD1 (6 bases). The CDR3 totals 15 residues. Germline V gene sequence: CDR1 SGHTA, CDR2 FQGNSA. V dropped 2 bases and J dropped 2 bases, with 12 bases sitting between them. The CDR3 protein is CASSLRRGANTEAFF. In DNA form, the CDR3 reads TGTGCCAGCAGCTTACGCAGGGGCGCTAACACTGAAGCTTTCTTT. The variable domain in full, with the rest retrieved from reference TRBV7-2 and TRBJ1-1, is GAGVSQSPSNKVTEKGKDVELRCDPISGHTALYWYRQSLGQGLEFLIYFQGNSAPDKSGLPSDRFSAERTGGSVSTLTIQRTQQEDSAVYLCASSLRRGANTEAFFGQGTRLTVV.

The chain couples TRBV7-3 to TRBJ2-3, with 7 positions matching TRBD2. V shed 4 bases, J shed 1 base, and the junction held 11 bases outside the gene matches. The CDR3 runs to 17 residues. CDR1 is SGHTA and CDR2 is FQGTGA in the germline V gene. CDR3 in DNA: TGTGCCAGCAGCTACTTGGCCCCTAGCGGCGGCACAGATACGCAGTATTTT. This sequence encodes CASSYLAPSGGTDTQYF.

The rearrangement links TRBV3-1 to TRBJ2-5, with D uncertain. V lost 5 bases to trimming and J lost 5 bases, with 12 bases between them. This CDR3 comprises 13 residues. CDR1 and CDR2 (germline): LGHDT, YNNKEL (reference sequence). The CDR3 sequence: CASSGLDRETQYF. For the CDR3, the DNA is TGTGCCAGCAGCGGATTAGATCGGGAGACCCAGTACTTC.

This chain uses TRBV23-1 with TRBJ2-4, with a tentative D call TRBD1 (5 bases). TRBV23-1 is an ORF, and what it does is uncertain. V was cut by 0 bases and J by 2 bases, with 11 bases left in between. The CDR3 extends over 16 amino acids. The CDR3 sequence is CASSQSGRVSKNIQYF. The CDR3 bases are TGCGCCAGCAGTCAATCGGGCAGGGTTTCCAAAAACATTCAGTACTTC.

This clonotype came up many times. The genes are TRBV18 and TRBJ2-7; D not certain. Germline assignment: CDR1 KGHSH and CDR2 LQKENI. V lost 6 bases and J 7 bases, leaving 13 bases between the germline ends. CDR3 length equals 12 residues. The CDR3 DNA follows: TGTGCCAGCTCTGACGAGGTAGGGGAGCAGTACTTC. Its protein is CASSDEVGEQYF.

This clonotype was seen a few times. The V and J genes are TRBV20-1 and TRBJ1-5, with 8 bases matching TRBD1. The CDR3 is 14 residues long. J gave up 5 bases and V 3 bases, and 6 bases lay outside the gene matches. CDR1 is DFQATT, CDR2 SNEGSKA, per germline (reference sequence). The CDR3 here is CSASPGGSYQPQHF. CDR3 DNA: TGCAGTGCTAGTCCAGGGGGCAGCTATCAGCCCCAGCATTTT.

V usage is TRBV20-1 and J usage is TRBJ2-1; the D gene is possibly TRBD2 (5 bases). Germline CDR1 and CDR2: DFQATT and SNEGSKA (reference sequence). This CDR3 has 14 residues. The CDR3 protein is CSGLKGSDHNEQFF. In DNA, the CDR3 is TGCAGCGGGCTAAAGGGTAGCGATCACAATGAGCAGTTCTTC.

The chain carries TRBV20-1 and TRBJ2-7; TRBD1 or TRBD2 may be the D gene (5 bases each). This CDR3 is 15 amino acids long. CDR1 is DFQATT, CDR2 SNEGSKA, per germline (reference sequence). V gave up 3 bases and J gave up 2 bases, with 17 bases separating them. DNA of the CDR3: TGCAGTGCTAGCCCCCTACGGGACGGAACCTACGAGCAGTACTTC. Its translation: CSASPLRDGTYEQYF.

The chain combines TRBV4-3 with TRBJ2-1, with D possibly TRBD2 on 6 matching bases. The CDR3 contains 17 residues. Germline loops: CDR1 LGHNA, CDR2 YSLEER. V gave up 1 base and J gave up 9 bases, with 22 bases separating them. The CDR3 sequence is CASSQGGVAFRIGEQFF. In DNA form, the CDR3 reads TGCGCCAGCAGCCAAGGCGGGGTTGCATTTAGGATTGGTGAGCAGTTCTTC.

The CDR3: CSARNSFRSSYEQYF. As DNA, the CDR3 is TGCAGTGCTAGGAATTCCTTTCGGAGCTCCTACGAGCAGTACTTC. The J gene is TRBJ2-7, the V gene TRBV20-1, with D hard to call. V was trimmed by 3 bases and J by 0 bases, leaving 15 bases between them. Germline V CDR1 and CDR2: DFQATT, SNEGSKA (reference sequence). The CDR3 length is 15 residues.

The rearrangement links TRBV24-1 to TRBJ2-3; D gene ambiguous. V lost 5 bases and J 2 bases, leaving 4 bases between the germline ends. Germline V CDR1 and CDR2: KGHDR, SFDVKD. CDR3 length: 12 residues. The CDR3 sequence is CATSGATDTQYF. In DNA form, the CDR3 reads TGTGCCACCAGTGGGGCCACAGATACGCAGTATTTT.

The chain is built from TRBV30 and TRBJ2-3, with TRBD1 as a possible D gene (6 bases). CDR3 size: 12 residues. Germline V gene lookup returns CDR1 GTSNPN and CDR2 SVGIG (reference sequence). Trimming removed 0 bases from V and 6 bases from J, with 7 bases in between. CDR3 sequence reads: CAWSVGGDTQYF. For the CDR3, the DNA is TGTGCCTGGAGTGTAGGGGGTGATACGCAGTATTTT.

This clonotype turned up a few times. J is TRBJ2-7 and V is TRBV24-1; D is perhaps TRBD1 (6 bases). V lost 7 bases and J lost 3, with 9 bases in between. This CDR3 is built from 12 residues. Per germline, CDR1 KGHDR and CDR2 SFDVKD. CDR3 residues: CATSQGGYEQYV. The CDR3 region has the DNA TGTGCCACCAGCCAAGGGGGCTACGAGCAGTACGTC.

This sequence joins TRBV7-3 and TRBJ2-3; TRBD2 agrees at 8 bases. The CDR3 extends over 14 amino acids. Germline values: CDR1 SGHTA, CDR2 FQGTGA. V trimming: 7 bases; J trimming: 5 bases; junction bases outside the gene matches: 8. DNA for the CDR3: TGTGCCAGCACGGGAGGGGGGCCGGGAGATACGCAGTATTTT. It translates to CASTGGGPGDTQYF.